This T cell receptor beta chain was observed in a study of neoadjuvant anti-PD-1 for oral cavity cancer. Study-wide background: Before surgery, most patients got three to four biweekly 3 mg/kg nivolumab doses. Around day 43, patients without progression received a fourth nivolumab dose before surgery. The study, taken as a whole, reports: Pretreatment Treg/Th17 ratio correlated inversely with post-treatment tumor clonality.

In the case of this clone: Its antigen is unidentified.

Blood libraries mostly used approximately 450 ng genomic DNA, six replicates each. TCRdb's copy holds only in-frame clones and misses some; the assay was immunoSEQ multiplex PCR. The sample contains around 60,000 clones, roughly 84% of which appear only once. CDR1 is MNHEY and CDR2 is SMNVEV in the germline V gene (reference sequence). CDR3 length equals 15 residues. The V gene lost 0 bases and the J gene lost 0 bases, with 9 bases spanning the gap. The receptor's source is a person between 40 and 79 years old with oral cavity squamous cell carcinoma. The source material was PBMCs, sampled before nivolumab (anti-PD-1) treatment. This chain joins TRBV27 and TRBJ2-7; D unresolved. The CDR3 sequence: CASSLSLAVSYEQYF. CDR3 in DNA: TGTGCCAGCAGTTTATCTCTGGCGGTCTCCTACGAGCAGTACTTC.